Listed below are T cell receptor beta chains from one sample, sequenced in a study of blood T cell repertoires in COVID-19. Sequencing used immunoSEQ multiplex PCR; TCRdb keeps in-frame clones, though not all of them. The sample lists around 270,000 clones; approximately 90% were seen once. Material for sequencing was peripheral blood. The receptor set was obtained from a man aged 25 to 40 with acute or convalescent COVID-19. Each CDR3 is given with its conserved first and last residue. Each record gives: D gene, J gene, clone size, V gene, CDR3 length, CDR3 DNA, CDR3 protein. A D gene is named only where the DNA matches it firmly. Clone size is shown for a subset of rows, as once, few, many or a class of expanded clone.

D gene: .; J gene: TRBJ1-3; clone size: .; V gene: TRBV12-3/TRBV12-4; CDR3 length: 12; CDR3 DNA: TGTGCCAGCGATGACAGGGGAAACACCATATATTTT; CDR3 protein: CASDDRGNTIYF
D gene: .; J gene: TRBJ1-1; clone size: .; V gene: TRBV6-6; CDR3 length: 14; CDR3 DNA: TGTGCCAGCAGTTATTTTGAGGGTAACACTGAAGCTTTCTTT; CDR3 protein: CASSYFEGNTEAFF
D gene: .; J gene: TRBJ1-2; clone size: .; V gene: TRBV28; CDR3 length: 13; CDR3 DNA: TGTGCCAGCAGCCCTAGTACGGGGGGCGGCTACACCTTC; CDR3 protein: CASSPSTGGGYTF
D gene: .; J gene: TRBJ2-2; clone size: .; V gene: TRBV18; CDR3 length: 15; CDR3 DNA: TGTGCCAGCTCACCAGCCCTCGGACTGACCGGGGAGCTGTTTTTT; CDR3 protein: CASSPALGLTGELFF
D gene: TRBD1; J gene: TRBJ2-7; clone size: .; V gene: TRBV10-2; CDR3 length: 18; CDR3 DNA: TGCGCCAGCAGTTCGACTCGAACGGGACAGGGTAAGGGGGCCGAGCAGTACTTC; CDR3 protein: CASSSTRTGQGKGAEQYF
D gene: .; J gene: TRBJ1-2; clone size: .; V gene: TRBV4-2; CDR3 length: 13; CDR3 DNA: TGTGCCAGCAGCCCGGGGACTCAGCGGGGCTACACCTTC; CDR3 protein: CASSPGTQRGYTF
D gene: .; J gene: TRBJ1-2; clone size: .; V gene: TRBV28; CDR3 length: 16; CDR3 DNA: TGTGCCAGCGACAAGACAGGTTCCTTAGTTGGGTATGGCTACACCTTC; CDR3 protein: CASDKTGSLVGYGYTF
D gene: .; J gene: TRBJ1-1; clone size: .; V gene: TRBV6-1; CDR3 length: 14; CDR3 DNA: TGTGCCAGCAGTGAGGGCAACATGAACACTGAAGCTTTCTTT; CDR3 protein: CASSEGNMNTEAFF
D gene: .; J gene: TRBJ2-7; clone size: .; V gene: TRBV11-2; CDR3 length: 15; CDR3 DNA: TGTGCCAGCAGCCTTTATAGCGCCCCCACCTACGAGCAGTACTTC; CDR3 protein: CASSLYSAPTYEQYF
D gene: .; J gene: TRBJ2-3; clone size: .; V gene: TRBV30; CDR3 length: 13; CDR3 DNA: TGTGCCTGGAGCCGGAGAATCACAGATACGCAGTATTTT; CDR3 protein: CAWSRRITDTQYF
D gene: TRBD2; J gene: TRBJ2-7; clone size: once; V gene: TRBV14; CDR3 length: 15; CDR3 DNA: TGTGCCAGCAGCCAAGAAGTGGGAGGGCCCTACGAGCAGTACTTC; CDR3 protein: CASSQEVGGPYEQYF
D gene: .; J gene: TRBJ1-4; clone size: once; V gene: TRBV6-5; CDR3 length: 13; CDR3 DNA: TGTGCCAGCAAAAGGGACATTGGGGAAAAACTGTTTTTT; CDR3 protein: CASKRDIGEKLFF
D gene: .; J gene: TRBJ1-1; clone size: .; V gene: TRBV5-5; CDR3 length: 14; CDR3 DNA: TGTGCCAGCAGCTTGGCCATTAGGGGCACTGAAGCTTTCTTT; CDR3 protein: CASSLAIRGTEAFF
D gene: .; J gene: TRBJ1-3; clone size: .; V gene: TRBV19; CDR3 length: 16; CDR3 DNA: TGTGCCAGTAGTATCGGGGGGATCCCGGATGGAAACACCATATATTTT; CDR3 protein: CASSIGGIPDGNTIYF
D gene: .; J gene: TRBJ2-7; clone size: .; V gene: TRBV2; CDR3 length: 12; CDR3 DNA: TGTGCCAGCTCCCGGACTATCTACGAGCAGTACTTC; CDR3 protein: CASSRTIYEQYF
D gene: TRBD2; J gene: TRBJ2-5; clone size: .; V gene: TRBV11-2; CDR3 length: 14; CDR3 DNA: TGTGCCAGCAGCGTAGCGGGGGGCAAAGAGACCCAGTACTTC; CDR3 protein: CASSVAGGKETQYF
D gene: TRBD2; J gene: TRBJ2-7; clone size: .; V gene: TRBV20-1; CDR3 length: 19; CDR3 DNA: TGCAGTGCTAGTCCGATCTCGACTAGCGGGAGGGTTCCGTCCTACGAGCAGTACTTC; CDR3 protein: CSASPISTSGRVPSYEQYF
D gene: .; J gene: TRBJ2-5; clone size: .; V gene: TRBV7-2; CDR3 length: 14; CDR3 DNA: TGTGCCAGCAGCCCCAGGTGGGTGCAAGAGACCCAGTACTTC; CDR3 protein: CASSPRWVQETQYF
D gene: TRBD1; J gene: TRBJ1-2; clone size: .; V gene: TRBV19; CDR3 length: 16; CDR3 DNA: TGTGCCAGTAGTATTACCGGGACAGGGGGCGCGTCAGGCTACACCTTC; CDR3 protein: CASSITGTGGASGYTF
D gene: TRBD2; J gene: TRBJ2-1; clone size: .; V gene: TRBV11-2; CDR3 length: 15; CDR3 DNA: TGTGCCAGCAGCCTCACTAGCGGGGTGTTCGGGGAGCAGTTCTTC; CDR3 protein: CASSLTSGVFGEQFF
D gene: TRBD1; J gene: TRBJ1-3; clone size: .; V gene: TRBV18; CDR3 length: 17; CDR3 DNA: TGTGCCAGCTCACCACAATGGGGACAGGCCTCTGGAAACACCATATATTTT; CDR3 protein: CASSPQWGQASGNTIYF
D gene: .; J gene: TRBJ1-1; clone size: .; V gene: TRBV27; CDR3 length: 16; CDR3 DNA: TGTGCCAGCAGTAGGGTAAACAGTCAGGGAACCTGGGAAGCTTTCTTT; CDR3 protein: CASSRVNSQGTWEAFF
D gene: TRBD2; J gene: TRBJ2-2; clone size: once; V gene: TRBV14; CDR3 length: 16; CDR3 DNA: TGTGCCAGCAGCCCTCTTGGGCGGGAGGACACCGGGGAGCTGTTTTTT; CDR3 protein: CASSPLGREDTGELFF
D gene: .; J gene: TRBJ1-2; clone size: .; V gene: TRBV18; CDR3 length: 13; CDR3 DNA: TGTGCCAGCTCACCTTCGAGTAACTATGGCTACACCTTC; CDR3 protein: CASSPSSNYGYTF
D gene: .; J gene: TRBJ2-3; clone size: once; V gene: TRBV10-1; CDR3 length: 13; CDR3 DNA: TGCGCCAGCAGTCCACTAGTGGGAGTTACGCAGTATTTT; CDR3 protein: CASSPLVGVTQYF
D gene: .; J gene: TRBJ2-1; clone size: .; V gene: TRBV18; CDR3 length: 14; CDR3 DNA: TGTGCCAGCTCACCGAACCGGGACACCCGGGAGCAGTTCTTC; CDR3 protein: CASSPNRDTREQFF
D gene: .; J gene: TRBJ1-1; clone size: few; V gene: TRBV29-1; CDR3 length: 13; CDR3 DNA: TGCAGCGCTGATATCGGGGTTAGGGCTGAAGCTTTCTTT; CDR3 protein: CSADIGVRAEAFF
D gene: .; J gene: TRBJ2-2; clone size: .; V gene: TRBV3-1/TRBV3-2; CDR3 length: 15; CDR3 DNA: TGTGCCAGCAGCCAGAGCGAAGGCCCTTCCGGGGAGCTGTTTTTT; CDR3 protein: CASSQSEGPSGELFF
D gene: TRBD1; J gene: TRBJ2-7; clone size: .; V gene: TRBV19; CDR3 length: 16; CDR3 DNA: TGTGCCAGTAGTACCAGAGGGGGACAGGGGGGTTACGAGCAGTACTTC; CDR3 protein: CASSTRGGQGGYEQYF
D gene: .; J gene: TRBJ1-2; clone size: .; V gene: TRBV10-1; CDR3 length: 13; CDR3 DNA: TGCGCCAGCAGTGAAGCCAGGGAATATGGCTACACCTTC; CDR3 protein: CASSEAREYGYTF
D gene: .; J gene: TRBJ2-6; clone size: .; V gene: TRBV6-5; CDR3 length: 14; CDR3 DNA: TGTGCCAGCAGTTATAACTCTGGGGCCAACGTCCTGACTTTC; CDR3 protein: CASSYNSGANVLTF
D gene: .; J gene: TRBJ1-5; clone size: .; V gene: TRBV27; CDR3 length: 16; CDR3 DNA: TGTGCCAGCAGTTCCCACAGCCTTTATAGCAATCAGCCCCAGCATTTT; CDR3 protein: CASSSHSLYSNQPQHF
D gene: TRBD2; J gene: TRBJ2-1; clone size: once; V gene: TRBV28; CDR3 length: 15; CDR3 DNA: TGTGCCAGCAGTTTTGAGGGGACTAGCGGGGGTGTGCAGTTCTTC; CDR3 protein: CASSFEGTSGGVQFF
D gene: .; J gene: TRBJ2-3; clone size: .; V gene: TRBV4-1; CDR3 length: 15; CDR3 DNA: TGCGCCAGCAGCCAAGTTGGGGCCTACCCAGATACGCAGTATTTT; CDR3 protein: CASSQVGAYPDTQYF
D gene: .; J gene: TRBJ1-1; clone size: .; V gene: TRBV30; CDR3 length: 12; CDR3 DNA: TGTGCCTATCGGGGGGGCCGCACTGAAGCTTTCTTT; CDR3 protein: CAYRGGRTEAFF
D gene: .; J gene: TRBJ2-7; clone size: .; V gene: TRBV12-5; CDR3 length: 11; CDR3 DNA: TGTGCTAGTGGTTTGCTCCCTGAGCAGTACTTC; CDR3 protein: CASGLLPEQYF
D gene: TRBD1; J gene: TRBJ2-7; clone size: .; V gene: TRBV28; CDR3 length: 16; CDR3 DNA: TGTGCCAGCAGTTTATCGGGACAGGTTTCCTCCTACGAGCAGTACTTC; CDR3 protein: CASSLSGQVSSYEQYF
D gene: .; J gene: TRBJ1-3; clone size: .; V gene: TRBV27; CDR3 length: 16; CDR3 DNA: TGTGCCAGCAGTTCCGGGACACCTAGCTCTGGAAACACCATATATTTT; CDR3 protein: CASSSGTPSSGNTIYF
D gene: TRBD1; J gene: TRBJ1-2; clone size: once; V gene: TRBV29-1; CDR3 length: 14; CDR3 DNA: TGCAGCGTTGAAATCCCAGGGGGGAGTTATGGCTACACCTTC; CDR3 protein: CSVEIPGGSYGYTF
D gene: TRBD1; J gene: TRBJ1-3; clone size: .; V gene: TRBV12-5; CDR3 length: 17; CDR3 DNA: TGTGCTAGTGGTTGGGCAGGACAGGGGTTTTTTGGAAACACCATATATTTT; CDR3 protein: CASGWAGQGFFGNTIYF
D gene: .; J gene: TRBJ2-1; clone size: .; V gene: TRBV2; CDR3 length: 18; CDR3 DNA: TGTGCCAGCAGGGGGACAGGGGCCCGACTAGCGGTGGGCGGTGAGCAGTTCTTC; CDR3 protein: CASRGTGARLAVGGEQFF
D gene: TRBD2; J gene: TRBJ2-3; clone size: .; V gene: TRBV5-1; CDR3 length: 16; CDR3 DNA: TGCGCCAGCAGCCCGCGGGAGGGCCGGGGCACAGATACGCAGTATTTT; CDR3 protein: CASSPREGRGTDTQYF
D gene: TRBD1; J gene: TRBJ2-3; clone size: .; V gene: TRBV2; CDR3 length: 14; CDR3 DNA: TGTGCCAACCCTCACGGACAGGGGGAAGATACGCAGTATTTT; CDR3 protein: CANPHGQGEDTQYF
D gene: .; J gene: TRBJ2-1; clone size: .; V gene: TRBV2; CDR3 length: 14; CDR3 DNA: TGTGCCAGCCGTAAGGTAGGACAGAACAATGAGCAGTTCTTC; CDR3 protein: CASRKVGQNNEQFF
D gene: .; J gene: TRBJ1-2; clone size: .; V gene: TRBV5-1; CDR3 length: 14; CDR3 DNA: TGCGCCAGCAGCTTACAGGGAGGGGGCTATGGCTACACCTTC; CDR3 protein: CASSLQGGGYGYTF
D gene: .; J gene: TRBJ2-5; clone size: .; V gene: TRBV28; CDR3 length: 13; CDR3 DNA: TGTGCCAGCAGTCTGGTCAGTTTAGAGACCCAGTACTTC; CDR3 protein: CASSLVSLETQYF
D gene: .; J gene: TRBJ2-7; clone size: .; V gene: TRBV5-1; CDR3 length: 14; CDR3 DNA: TGCGCCAGCAGCACCGGACAGAACCCCTCCGAGCAGTACTTC; CDR3 protein: CASSTGQNPSEQYF
D gene: TRBD2; J gene: TRBJ2-3; clone size: .; V gene: TRBV5-4; CDR3 length: 14; CDR3 DNA: TGTGCCAGCAGCTTCCCGGGAGGGCCAGATACGCAGTATTTT; CDR3 protein: CASSFPGGPDTQYF
D gene: .; J gene: TRBJ2-3; clone size: .; V gene: TRBV9; CDR3 length: 17; CDR3 DNA: TGTGCCAGCAGCGGAGGGAGTACAAGCGCTAGCACAGATACGCAGTATTTT; CDR3 protein: CASSGGSTSASTDTQYF
D gene: .; J gene: TRBJ1-1; clone size: .; V gene: TRBV19; CDR3 length: 16; CDR3 DNA: TGTGCCAGTAGTAGGAAGGGAGGAGGAGGGAGCACTGAAGCTTTCTTT; CDR3 protein: CASSRKGGGGSTEAFF
D gene: .; J gene: TRBJ2-1; clone size: few; V gene: TRBV28; CDR3 length: 14; CDR3 DNA: TGTGCCAGCAGTCGCTGGGGCCTGTACAATGAGCAGTTCTTC; CDR3 protein: CASSRWGLYNEQFF
D gene: TRBD2; J gene: TRBJ2-3; clone size: once; V gene: TRBV7-3; CDR3 length: 16; CDR3 DNA: TGTGCCAGCAGCTTAAGACTAGCGGGGGGACCAGATACGCAGTATTTT; CDR3 protein: CASSLRLAGGPDTQYF
D gene: .; J gene: TRBJ1-2; clone size: .; V gene: TRBV6-6; CDR3 length: 14; CDR3 DNA: TGTGCCAGCCCCCGAACCCCGGGTTCCTATGGCTACACCTTC; CDR3 protein: CASPRTPGSYGYTF
D gene: TRBD1; J gene: TRBJ2-7; clone size: .; V gene: TRBV19; CDR3 length: 13; CDR3 DNA: TGTGCCAGTAGTATTGGACAGGGGTACGAGCAGTACTTC; CDR3 protein: CASSIGQGYEQYF
D gene: TRBD1; J gene: TRBJ1-2; clone size: .; V gene: TRBV10-3; CDR3 length: 12; CDR3 DNA: TGTGCCATCAGTGATACAGGGGATGGCTACACCTTC; CDR3 protein: CAISDTGDGYTF
D gene: .; J gene: TRBJ2-3; clone size: .; V gene: TRBV5-4; CDR3 length: 16; CDR3 DNA: TGTGCCAGCAGCTCCGGGACACTTCCCCGCACAGATACGCAGTATTTT; CDR3 protein: CASSSGTLPRTDTQYF
D gene: TRBD2; J gene: TRBJ2-3; clone size: .; V gene: TRBV3-1/TRBV3-2; CDR3 length: 18; CDR3 DNA: TGTGCCAGCAGCCAAGGAGGGCTAGCGGGGGGGCCCATCGATACGCAGTATTTT; CDR3 protein: CASSQGGLAGGPIDTQYF